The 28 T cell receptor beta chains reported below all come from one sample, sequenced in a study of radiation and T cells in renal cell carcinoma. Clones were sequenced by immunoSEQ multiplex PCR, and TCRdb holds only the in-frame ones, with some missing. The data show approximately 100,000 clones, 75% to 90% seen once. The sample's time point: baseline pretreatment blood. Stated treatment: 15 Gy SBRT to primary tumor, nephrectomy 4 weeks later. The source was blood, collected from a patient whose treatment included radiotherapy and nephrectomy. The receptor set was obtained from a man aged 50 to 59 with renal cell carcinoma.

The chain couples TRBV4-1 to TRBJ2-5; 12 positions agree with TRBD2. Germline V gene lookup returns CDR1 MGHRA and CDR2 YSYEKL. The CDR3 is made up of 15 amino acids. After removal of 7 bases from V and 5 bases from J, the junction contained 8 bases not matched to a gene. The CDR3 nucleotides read TGCGCCAGCACTAGCGGGGGGGCTTCCCGGGAGACCCAGTACTTC. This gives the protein CASTSGGASRETQYF.

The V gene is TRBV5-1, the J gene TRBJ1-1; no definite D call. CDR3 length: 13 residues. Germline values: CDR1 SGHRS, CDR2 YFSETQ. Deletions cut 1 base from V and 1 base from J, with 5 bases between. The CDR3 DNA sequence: TGCGCCAGCAGCTTGCAGAGGAACACTGAAGCTTTCTTT. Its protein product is CASSLQRNTEAFF.

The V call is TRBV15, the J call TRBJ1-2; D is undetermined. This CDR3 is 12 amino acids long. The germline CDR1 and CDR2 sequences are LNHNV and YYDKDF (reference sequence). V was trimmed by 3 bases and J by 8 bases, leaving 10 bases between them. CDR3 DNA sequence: TGTGCCACCAGCAGGAACGGAAAGGGCTACACCTTC. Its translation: CATSRNGKGYTF.

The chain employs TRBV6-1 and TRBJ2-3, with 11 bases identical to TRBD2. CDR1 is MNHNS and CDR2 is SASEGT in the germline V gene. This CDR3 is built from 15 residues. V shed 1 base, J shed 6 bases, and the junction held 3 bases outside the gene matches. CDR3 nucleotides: TGTGCCAGCAGTGAAGGGTCTAGCGGGAGGGATACGCAGTATTTT. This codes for CASSEGSSGRDTQYF.

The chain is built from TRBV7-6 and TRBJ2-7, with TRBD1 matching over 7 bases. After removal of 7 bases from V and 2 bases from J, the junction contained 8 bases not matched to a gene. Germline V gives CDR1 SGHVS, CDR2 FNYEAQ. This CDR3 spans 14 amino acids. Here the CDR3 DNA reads TGTGCCAGCACTCCCGAGACAGGGACCTACGAGCAGTACTTC. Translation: CASTPETGTYEQYF.

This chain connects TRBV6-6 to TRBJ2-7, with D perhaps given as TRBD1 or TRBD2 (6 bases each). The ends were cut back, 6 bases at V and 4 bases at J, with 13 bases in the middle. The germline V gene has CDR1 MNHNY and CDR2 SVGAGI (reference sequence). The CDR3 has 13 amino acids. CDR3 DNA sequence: TGTGCCAGCAGCGGGGGTGGGACATACGAGCAGTACTTC. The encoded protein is CASSGGGTYEQYF.

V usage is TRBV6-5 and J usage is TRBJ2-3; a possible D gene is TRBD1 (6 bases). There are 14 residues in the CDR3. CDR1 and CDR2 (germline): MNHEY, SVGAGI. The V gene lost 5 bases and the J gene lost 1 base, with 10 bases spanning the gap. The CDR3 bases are TGTGCCAGCAGTGTTAGACAGGGCACAGATACGCAGTATTTT. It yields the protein CASSVRQGTDTQYF.

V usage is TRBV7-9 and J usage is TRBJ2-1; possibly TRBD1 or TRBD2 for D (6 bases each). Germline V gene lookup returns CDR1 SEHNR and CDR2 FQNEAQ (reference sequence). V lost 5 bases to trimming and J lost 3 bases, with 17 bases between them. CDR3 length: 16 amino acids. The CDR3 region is CASSPAPGAGYNEQFF. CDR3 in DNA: TGTGCCAGCAGCCCGGCTCCGGGGGCTGGCTACAATGAGCAGTTCTTC.

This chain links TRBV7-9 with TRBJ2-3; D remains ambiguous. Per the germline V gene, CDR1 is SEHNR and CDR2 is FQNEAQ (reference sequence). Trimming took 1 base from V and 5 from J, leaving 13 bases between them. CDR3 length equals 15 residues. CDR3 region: CASSLGLAPRDTQYF. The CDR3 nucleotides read TGTGCCAGCAGCTTAGGACTGGCTCCCCGAGATACGCAGTATTTT. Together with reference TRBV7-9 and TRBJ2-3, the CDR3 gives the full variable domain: DTGVSQNPRHKITKRGQNVTFRCDPISEHNRLYWYRQTLGQGPEFLTYFQNEAQLEKSRLLSDRFSAERPKGSFSTLEIQRTEQGDSAMYLCASSLGLAPRDTQYFGPGTRLTVL.

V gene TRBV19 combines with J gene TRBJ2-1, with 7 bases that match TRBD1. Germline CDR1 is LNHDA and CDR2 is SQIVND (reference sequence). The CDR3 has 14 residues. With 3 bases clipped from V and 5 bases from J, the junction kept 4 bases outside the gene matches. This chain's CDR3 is CASSIPGQNNEQFF. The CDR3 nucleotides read TGTGCCAGTAGTATTCCGGGACAGAACAATGAGCAGTTCTTC.

The chain's CDR3 is CASSFRTSSETQYF. CDR3 in DNA: TGCGCCAGCAGCTTCCGGACTAGCTCGGAGACCCAGTACTTC. The chain employs TRBV5-1 and TRBJ2-5; 8 positions agree with TRBD2. This CDR3 has 14 amino acids. With V trimmed by 2 bases and J by 5 bases, 5 bases remained unmatched. The germline CDR1 and CDR2 sequences are SGHRS and YFSETQ.

The chain's CDR3 is CAISIQEPAYEQYF. The CDR3 nucleotides read TGTGCCATCAGTATTCAGGAGCCAGCCTACGAGCAGTACTTC. The V and J genes are TRBV10-3 and TRBJ2-7; D unclear. Germline V gives CDR1 ENHRY, CDR2 SYGVKD. V was cut by 5 bases and J by 2 bases, with 13 bases left in between. This CDR3 region has 14 residues.

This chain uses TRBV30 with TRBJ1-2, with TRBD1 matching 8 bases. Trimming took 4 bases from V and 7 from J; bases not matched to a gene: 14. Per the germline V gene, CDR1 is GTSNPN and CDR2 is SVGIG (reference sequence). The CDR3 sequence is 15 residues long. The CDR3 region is CAWKGQGATFGGYTF. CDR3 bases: TGTGCCTGGAAAGGACAGGGTGCTACGTTCGGTGGCTACACCTTC. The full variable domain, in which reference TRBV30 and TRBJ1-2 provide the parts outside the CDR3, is SQTIHQWPATLVQPVGSPLSLECTVEGTSNPNLYWYRQAAGRGLQLLFYSVGIGQISSEVPQNLSASRPQDRQFILSSKKLLLSDSGFYLCAWKGQGATFGGYTFGSGTRLTVV.

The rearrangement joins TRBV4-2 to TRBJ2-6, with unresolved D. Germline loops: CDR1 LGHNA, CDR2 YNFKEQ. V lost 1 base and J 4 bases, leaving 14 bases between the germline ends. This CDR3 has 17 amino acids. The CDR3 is CASSQVGSTAGANVLTF. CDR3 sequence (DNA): TGTGCCAGCAGCCAAGTCGGATCCACGGCGGGGGCCAACGTCCTGACTTTC.

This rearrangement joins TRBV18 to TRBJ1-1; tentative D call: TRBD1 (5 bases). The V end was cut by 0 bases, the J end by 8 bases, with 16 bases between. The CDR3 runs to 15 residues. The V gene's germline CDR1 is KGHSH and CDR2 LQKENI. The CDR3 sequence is CASSPPRGRPREAFF. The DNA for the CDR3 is TGTGCCAGCTCACCACCGCGGGGACGGCCGCGGGAAGCTTTCTTT.

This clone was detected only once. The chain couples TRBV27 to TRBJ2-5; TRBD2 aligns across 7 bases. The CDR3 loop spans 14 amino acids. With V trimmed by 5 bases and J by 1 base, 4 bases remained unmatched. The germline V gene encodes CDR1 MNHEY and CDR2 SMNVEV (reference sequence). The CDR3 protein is CASSPGTTQETQYF. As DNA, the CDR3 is TGTGCCAGCAGTCCAGGGACTACCCAAGAGACCCAGTACTTC.

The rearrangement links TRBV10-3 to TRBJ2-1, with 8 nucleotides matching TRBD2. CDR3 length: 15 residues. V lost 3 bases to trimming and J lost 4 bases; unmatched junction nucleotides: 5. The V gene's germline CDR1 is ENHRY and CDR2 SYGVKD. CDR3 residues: CAISESGSGYNEQFF. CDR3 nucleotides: TGTGCCATCAGTGAAAGCGGGAGTGGTTACAATGAGCAGTTCTTC.

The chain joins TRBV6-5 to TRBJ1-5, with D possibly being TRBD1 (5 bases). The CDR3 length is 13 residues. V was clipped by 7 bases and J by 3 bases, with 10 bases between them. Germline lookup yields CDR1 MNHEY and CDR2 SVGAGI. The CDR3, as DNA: TGTGCCAGCAAATGGGGGATCAATCAGCCCCAGCATTTT. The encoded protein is CASKWGINQPQHF.

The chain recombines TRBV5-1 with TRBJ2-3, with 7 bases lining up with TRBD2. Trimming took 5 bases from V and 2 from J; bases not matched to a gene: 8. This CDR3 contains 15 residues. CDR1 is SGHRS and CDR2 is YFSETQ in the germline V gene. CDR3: CASRPVSGNTDTQYF. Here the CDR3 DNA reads TGCGCCAGCAGGCCCGTAAGCGGGAACACAGATACGCAGTATTTT.

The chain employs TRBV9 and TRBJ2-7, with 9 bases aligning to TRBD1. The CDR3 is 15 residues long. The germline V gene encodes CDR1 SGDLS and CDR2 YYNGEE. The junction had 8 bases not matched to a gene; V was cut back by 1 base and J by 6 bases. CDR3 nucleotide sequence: TGTGCCAGCAGCGTAACCGGGACAGGGAAGAGCGAGCAGTACTTC. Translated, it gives CASSVTGTGKSEQYF. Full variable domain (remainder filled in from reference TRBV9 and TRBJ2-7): DSGVTQTPKHLITATGQRVTLRCSPRSGDLSVYWYQQSLDQGLQFLIQYYNGEERAKGNILERFSAQQFPDLHSELNLSSLELGDSALYFCASSVTGTGKSEQYFGPGTRLTVT.

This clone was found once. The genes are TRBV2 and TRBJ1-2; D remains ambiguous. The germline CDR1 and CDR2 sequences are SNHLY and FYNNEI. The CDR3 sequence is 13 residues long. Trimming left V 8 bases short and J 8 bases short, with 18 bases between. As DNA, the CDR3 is TGTGCCAGCGGGGAATGGGCTGCAAGGGGCTACACCTTC. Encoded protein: CASGEWAARGYTF.

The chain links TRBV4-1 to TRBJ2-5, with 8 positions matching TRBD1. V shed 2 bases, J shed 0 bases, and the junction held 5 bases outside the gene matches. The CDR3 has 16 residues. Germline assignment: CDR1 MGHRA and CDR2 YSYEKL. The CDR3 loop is CASSQTGTGYQETQYF. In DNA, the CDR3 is TGCGCCAGCAGCCAAACCGGGACAGGCTACCAAGAGACCCAGTACTTC.

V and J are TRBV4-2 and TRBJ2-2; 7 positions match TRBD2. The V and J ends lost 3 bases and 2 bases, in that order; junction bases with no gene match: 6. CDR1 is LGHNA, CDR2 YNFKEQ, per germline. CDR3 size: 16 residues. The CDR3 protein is CASSQGSGANTGELFF. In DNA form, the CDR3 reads TGTGCCAGCAGCCAGGGGAGCGGGGCAAACACCGGGGAGCTGTTTTTT.

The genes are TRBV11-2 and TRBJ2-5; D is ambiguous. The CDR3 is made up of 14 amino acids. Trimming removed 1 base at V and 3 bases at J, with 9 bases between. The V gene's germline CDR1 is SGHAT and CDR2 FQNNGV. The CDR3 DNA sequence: TGTGCCAGCAGCTTAGGCCTCTCGAAAGAGACCCAGTACTTC. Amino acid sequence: CASSLGLSKETQYF.

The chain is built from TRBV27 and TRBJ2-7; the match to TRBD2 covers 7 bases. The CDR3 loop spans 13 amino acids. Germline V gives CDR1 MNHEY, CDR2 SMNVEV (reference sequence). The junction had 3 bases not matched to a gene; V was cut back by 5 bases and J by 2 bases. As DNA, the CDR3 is TGTGCCAGCAGTCCCCGGGGGGCCTACGAGCAGTACTTC. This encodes CASSPRGAYEQYF.

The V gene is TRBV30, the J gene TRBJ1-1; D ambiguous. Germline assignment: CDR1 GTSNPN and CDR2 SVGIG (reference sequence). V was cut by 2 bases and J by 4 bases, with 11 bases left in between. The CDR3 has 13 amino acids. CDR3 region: CAWSQTGSTEAFF. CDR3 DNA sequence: TGTGCCTGGAGTCAAACGGGGAGCACTGAAGCTTTCTTT. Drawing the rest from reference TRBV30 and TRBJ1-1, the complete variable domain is SQTIHQWPATLVQPVGSPLSLECTVEGTSNPNLYWYRQAAGRGLQLLFYSVGIGQISSEVPQNLSASRPQDRQFILSSKKLLLSDSGFYLCAWSQTGSTEAFFGQGTRLTVV.

The CDR3 DNA follows: TGTGCCAGCAGTAGGGGACGGTTGTCGGAAAAACTGTTTTTT. Protein sequence: CASSRGRLSEKLFF. The chain joins TRBV6-5 to TRBJ1-4; weak D call: TRBD1 (5 bases). V was shortened by 5 bases and J by 8 bases, with 15 bases between the two germline ends. CDR3 length equals 14 residues. Germline CDR1 MNHEY, CDR2 SVGAGI.

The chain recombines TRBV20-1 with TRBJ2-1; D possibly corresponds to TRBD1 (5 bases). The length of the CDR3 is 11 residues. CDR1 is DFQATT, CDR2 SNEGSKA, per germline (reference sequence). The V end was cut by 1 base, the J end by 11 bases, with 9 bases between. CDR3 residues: CSARGLDKQFF. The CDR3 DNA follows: TGCAGTGCTAGAGGTTTGGACAAGCAGTTCTTC.